Listed here are 25 T cell receptor beta chains from one sample, sequenced in a study of shared clonotypes between healthy human individuals. Profiling relied on immunoSEQ multiplex PCR, and the TCRdb table lists in-frame clones only, not all of them. The sample consists of 2 million to 2.5 million clones, around 95% of them appearing once. Sequencing input: naive CD4+ T cells sorted from blood. Described subset: CD45RA+ positively selected. The receptors were sampled from a man between 18 and 29 years old in good health.

The V and J genes are TRBV10-3 and TRBJ2-5; D perhaps matches TRBD2 (5 bases). Per the germline V gene, CDR1 is ENHRY and CDR2 is SYGVKD. The CDR3 consists of 15 residues. The V and J ends lost 0 bases and 2 bases respectively, with 10 bases between them. CDR3 in amino acids: CAISESMVAQETQYF. In DNA form, the CDR3 reads TGTGCCATCAGTGAGTCGATGGTAGCGCAAGAGACCCAGTACTTC.

The rearrangement joins TRBV10-1 to TRBJ2-5; 7 bases are a match to TRBD1. Unmatched junction bases numbered 7, after V lost 4 bases and J lost 2 bases. This CDR3 has 15 amino acids. CDR1 WNHNN and CDR2 SYGVQD come from the germline V gene (reference sequence). CDR3 nucleotides: TGCGCCAGCAGTGGAGACAGGGCGGCACAAGAGACCCAGTACTTC. Encoded protein: CASSGDRAAQETQYF.

J is TRBJ2-7 and V is TRBV18, with D perhaps matching TRBD1 (6 bases). Germline CDR1 KGHSH, CDR2 LQKENI. The V end was cut by 2 bases, the J end by 7 bases, with 24 bases between. CDR3 length equals 17 residues. The DNA for the CDR3 is TGTGCCAGCTCACCAAGTGTTCTCGCGAACAGGGCAGGGGAGCAGTACTTC. As protein: CASSPSVLANRAGEQYF.

J is TRBJ2-3 and V is TRBV4-1, with 11 bases fitting TRBD2. The V and J ends lost 3 bases and 8 bases, in that order; junction bases with no gene match: 13. This CDR3 has 17 residues. Germline V lookup: CDR1 MGHRA, CDR2 YSYEKL. The CDR3 coding sequence is TGCGCCAGCAGCCAGGCCACTAGCGGGGGACTACATGGTACGCAGTATTTT. Translated: CASSQATSGGLHGTQYF.

The chain has TRBV4-1 and TRBJ2-1; TRBD2 agrees at 10 bases. The CDR3 runs to 16 residues. J lost 7 bases, V lost 3 bases, and 9 bases had no gene match. The V gene's germline CDR1 is MGHRA and CDR2 YSYEKL. CDR3: CASSHYLAGVLNEQFF. CDR3 coding DNA: TGCGCCAGCAGCCATTATCTAGCGGGGGTTCTGAATGAGCAGTTCTTC.

The chain uses TRBV29-1 and TRBJ2-5; TRBD2 might be the D (6 bases). Germline CDR1 SQVTM, CDR2 ANQGSEA. CDR3 length: 15 amino acids. With 6 bases removed from V and 2 bases from J, the gap between germline ends came to 19 bases. This CDR3 reads CSVGGLPINQETQYF. CDR3 nucleotide sequence: TGCAGCGTGGGAGGACTACCCATCAATCAAGAGACCCAGTACTTC.

CDR3 residues: CASSLVVLGQGLDTQYF. The CDR3 DNA reads as TGCGCCAGCAGCTTGGTGGTTTTGGGTCAGGGACTAGATACGCAGTATTTT. The chain joins TRBV5-1 to TRBJ2-3; a possible D gene is TRBD2 (6 bases). CDR3 size: 17 residues. Trimming removed 0 bases at V and 5 bases at J, with 19 bases between. Germline loops: CDR1 SGHRS, CDR2 YFSETQ.

The chain has TRBV27 and TRBJ1-1; D is uncertain. V lost 4 bases, J lost 4 bases, and 16 bases lay in between. This CDR3 spans 15 amino acids. Germline V gives CDR1 MNHEY, CDR2 SMNVEV (reference sequence). CDR3 sequence reads: CASSSAALGSTEAFF. The CDR3 bases are TGTGCCAGCAGTTCGGCCGCGCTAGGTAGCACTGAAGCTTTCTTT.

The CDR3 region has the DNA TGCGCCAGCAGCACGGACAGGATGAACACTGAAGCTTTCTTT. Encoded protein: CASSTDRMNTEAFF. The rearrangement joins TRBV5-1 to TRBJ1-1; 7 bases map to TRBD1. CDR3 length equals 14 residues. The germline CDR1 and CDR2 sequences are SGHRS and YFSETQ. V was clipped by 4 bases and J by 0 bases; unmatched bases: 3.

The chain carries TRBV11-3 and TRBJ2-3; 11 bases are shared with TRBD2. Germline CDR1 is SGHNT and CDR2 is YENEEA. V lost 5 bases and J lost 2; bases outside the gene matches: 3. CDR3 length: 15 amino acids. For the CDR3, the DNA is TGTGCCAGCAGCCGACTAGCGGGGACCACAGATACGCAGTATTTT. It encodes CASSRLAGTTDTQYF.

The chain carries TRBV7-9 and TRBJ1-2; no reliable D call. CDR3 size: 13 residues. Trimming shortened V by 1 base and J by 3 bases, and 6 bases separated the two germline ends. In germline, CDR1 is SEHNR, CDR2 FQNEAQ (reference sequence). This CDR3 is CASSLETDYGYTF. DNA of the CDR3: TGTGCCAGCAGCTTAGAAACAGACTATGGCTACACCTTC.

The chain has TRBV6-1 and TRBJ2-7, with D perhaps TRBD2 (5 bases). This CDR3 has 16 residues. V was cut by 2 bases and J by 5 bases, with 19 bases left in between. The germline V gene has CDR1 MNHNS and CDR2 SASEGT. CDR3 nucleotide sequence: TGTGCCAGCAGTGAATATGAGGGCTGGGGAGACCACGAGCAGTACTTC. This sequence encodes CASSEYEGWGDHEQYF.

Points on this clone: The same CDR3 can be traced to other DNA sequences in this sample. V usage is TRBV5-4 and J usage is TRBJ1-5, with 7 bases fitting TRBD1. The CDR3 runs to 15 residues. The ends lost 5 bases at V and 1 base at J; junction bases unmatched: 6. Germline CDR1 SGHNT, CDR2 YYREEE (reference sequence). The CDR3 sequence: CASSLGGLSNQPQHF. The CDR3 nucleotides are TGTGCCAGCAGTCTAGGGGGCCTCAGCAATCAGCCCCAGCATTTT.

Only a few counts were recorded for this clone. Additional DNA sequences in this sample encode the identical CDR3. V usage is TRBV7-9 and J usage is TRBJ2-3, with D uncertain. V was shortened by 1 base and J by 2 bases, with 1 base between the two germline ends. The V gene's germline CDR1 is SEHNR and CDR2 FQNEAQ (reference sequence). CDR3 length: 12 amino acids. This chain's CDR3 is CASSLDTDTQYF. For the CDR3, the DNA is TGTGCCAGCAGCTTAGACACAGATACGCAGTATTTT.

This chain joins TRBV4-3 and TRBJ1-6; 7 bases align to TRBD1. CDR1 and CDR2 (germline): LGHNA, YSLEER. The CDR3 sequence is 16 residues long. V lost 3 bases to trimming and J lost 4 bases; unmatched junction nucleotides: 6. The CDR3: CASSQASTGYNSPLHF. The CDR3 DNA sequence: TGCGCCAGCAGCCAGGCCTCGACAGGGTATAATTCACCCCTCCACTTT.

On this clone: The sample contains more than one DNA sequence encoding this CDR3. The chain carries TRBV30 and TRBJ1-3; D gene ambiguous. Germline-derived CDR1 and CDR2 are GTSNPN and SVGIG (reference sequence). The CDR3 totals 15 residues. Deletions cut 0 bases from V and 1 base from J, with 10 bases between. The CDR3 spells CAWSVRGNSGNTIYF. The CDR3 DNA is TGTGCCTGGAGTGTACGGGGTAATTCTGGAAACACCATATATTTT.

The chain has TRBV6-5 and TRBJ2-3; D is uncertain. Germline CDR1 reads MNHEY; CDR2 reads SVGAGI. Trimming pared 0 bases from V and 8 bases from J, leaving 9 bases between. The CDR3 is 13 amino acids. The CDR3 is CASSYSRSGTQYF. Written as DNA, the CDR3 is TGTGCCAGCAGTTACTCCCGGTCGGGTACGCAGTATTTT.

The CDR3 DNA reads TGTGCCAGCAGTGTCCCAGGAGGGGAGACCCAGTACTTC. It translates to CASSVPGGETQYF. This chain links TRBV6-1 with TRBJ2-5; a possible D gene is TRBD2 (6 bases). The length of the CDR3 is 13 residues. Germline values: CDR1 MNHNS, CDR2 SASEGT. The V end lost 4 bases, the J end lost 5 bases, and 11 bases lay between the germline ends.

This clone was observed a single time. The chain is built from TRBV29-1 and TRBJ1-1; D is perhaps TRBD1 (5 bases). Trimming cost V 5 bases and J 1 base, with 11 bases left between them. The CDR3 has 13 residues. Germline V gives CDR1 SQVTM, CDR2 ANQGSEA. The chain's CDR3 is CSVLGPGNTEAFF. As DNA, the CDR3 is TGCAGCGTTTTGGGGCCGGGGAACACTGAAGCTTTCTTT.

This chain joins TRBV12-2 and TRBJ1-6. TRBV12-2 is shown as a pseudogene. The CDR3 extends over 13 amino acids. CDR3 nucleotide sequence: TGTGCAAGTCGCCCTAGTGGTGTGTCACCCCTCCACTTT. It translates to CASRPSGVSPLHF.

The rearrangement joins TRBV11-1 to TRBJ2-3, with D hard to call. Germline V gene lookup returns CDR1 SGHAT and CDR2 FQDESV (reference sequence). The CDR3 loop spans 14 amino acids. Trimming took 1 base from V and 2 from J, leaving 7 bases between them. CDR3 DNA sequence: TGTGCCAGCAGCTTAGACAGATACACAGATACGCAGTATTTT. It encodes CASSLDRYTDTQYF.

The rearrangement uses TRBV5-1 and TRBJ1-4, with D unclear. CDR1 and CDR2 from the germline V gene are SGHRS and YFSETQ. V lost 0 bases, J lost 0 bases, and 12 bases lay in between. There are 17 residues in the CDR3. CDR3 nucleotides: TGCGCCAGCAGCTTGGTGGGCAGAATGACAACTAATGAAAAACTGTTTTTT. Encoded protein: CASSLVGRMTTNEKLFF.

The gene calls are TRBV7-2 and TRBJ2-2, with 9 bases fitting TRBD1. Germline V gives CDR1 SGHTA, CDR2 FQGNSA. The V and J ends lost 6 bases and 5 bases, in that order; junction bases with no gene match: 4. CDR3 length: 14 residues. Here the CDR3 DNA reads TGTGCCAGCAGGAGACAGGGGGGGACCGGGGAGCTGTTTTTT. This sequence encodes CASRRQGGTGELFF.

About this clone: Other nucleotide sequences in the sample specify the same CDR3. The chain links TRBV29-1 to TRBJ1-1, with 9 bases identical to TRBD1. The CDR3 is 12 residues long. Germline CDR1 is SQVTM and CDR2 is ANQGSEA. The trim removed 6 bases at V and 4 bases at J, leaving 3 bases unmatched. The CDR3 nucleotides read TGCAGCGTGGACAGGGGCGGCACTGAAGCTTTCTTT. Protein: CSVDRGGTEAFF.

The V gene is TRBV5-4, the J gene TRBJ2-3; no clear D. V lost 4 bases to trimming and J lost 5 bases, with 14 bases between them. Germline V gene sequence: CDR1 SGHNT, CDR2 YYREEE (reference sequence). The CDR3 sequence is 14 residues long. In nucleotides, the CDR3 is TGTGCCAGCAGCCCCGGTCGTAGGCGAGATACGCAGTATTTT. Translating it yields CASSPGRRRDTQYF.